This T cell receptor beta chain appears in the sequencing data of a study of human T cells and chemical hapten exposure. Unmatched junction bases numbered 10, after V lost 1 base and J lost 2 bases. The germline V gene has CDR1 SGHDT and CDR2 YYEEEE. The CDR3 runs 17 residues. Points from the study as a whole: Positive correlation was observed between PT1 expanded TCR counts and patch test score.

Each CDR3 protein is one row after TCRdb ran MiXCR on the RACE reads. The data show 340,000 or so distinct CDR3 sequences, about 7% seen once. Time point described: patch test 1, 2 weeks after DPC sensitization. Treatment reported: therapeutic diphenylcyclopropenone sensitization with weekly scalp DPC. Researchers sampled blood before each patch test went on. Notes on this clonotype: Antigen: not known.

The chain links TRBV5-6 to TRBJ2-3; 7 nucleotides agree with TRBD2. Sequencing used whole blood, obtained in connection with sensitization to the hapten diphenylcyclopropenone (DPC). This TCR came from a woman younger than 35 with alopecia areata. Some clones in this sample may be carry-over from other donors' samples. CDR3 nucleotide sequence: TGTGCCAGCAGCTTGATGGGAGGGGTCATCCCCACAGATACGCAGTATTTT. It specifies CASSLMGGVIPTDTQYF.